The T cell receptor beta chain described here comes from a study of blood T cells in healthy people across ages. Study outcomes and limitations: Possibly confounding the expanded clonotype changes was the fact that donor CMV status was unknown. Higher diversity, along with more naive CD4+ cells, distinguished long-lived donors from aged donors. When one million T cells were used, diversity estimates were thought to be underestimates.

A J-beta primer mix and a sample-barcoded 5' primer were used in a second PCR of about 7 to 12 cycles. TCRdb re-called the 5' RACE reads with MiXCR, one entry per CDR3 protein. The sample consists of some 550,000 distinct CDR3 sequences, more than 45% of them appearing once. Every sample yielded at least 6.5 million isolated PBMCs. V was trimmed by 2 bases and J by 6 bases, leaving 16 bases between them. The CDR3 extends over 16 amino acids. CDR1 MNHNY and CDR2 SVGAGI come from the germline V gene (reference sequence). This clonotype was observed a handful of times. Its cognate antigen is unknown. Sample: blood. The rearrangement uses TRBV6-6 and TRBJ1-4; D ambiguous. The sequence derives from a man older than 75 in good health. The CDR3 protein is CASSYGVGPGDEKLFF. The CDR3 coding sequence is TGTGCCAGCAGTTACGGAGTTGGCCCTGGGGATGAAAAACTGTTTTTT.